Following are 2 T cell receptor beta chains from one sample sequenced in a study of blood T cell repertoires in COVID-19. Using immunoSEQ multiplex PCR, the repertoire was profiled, and TCRdb retains in-frame clones only, with some absent. This sample has fewer than 95,000 clones, with about nine tenths found just once. The source material was peripheral blood. These receptors were collected from a man aged 45-65 years with acute or convalescent COVID-19.

This chain connects TRBV21-1 to TRBJ2-7; the D call of TRBD1 is as the table states it, not checked on the DNA. TRBV21-1 counts as a pseudogene. The CDR3 length is 13 residues. CDR3: CASSVTGAYEQYF. CDR3 sequence (DNA): TGTGCCAGCAGTGTGACAGGGGCCTACGAGCAGTACTTC.

This chain uses TRBV7-3 with TRBJ1-1; a weak D match, TRBD1 (5 bases). In germline, CDR1 is SGHTA, CDR2 FQGTGA. This CDR3 contains 12 residues. The V and J ends lost 4 bases and 10 bases respectively, with 13 bases between them. Written as DNA, the CDR3 is TGTGCCAGCAGCTCCGATACAGGTGCAGCTTTCTTT. Amino acid sequence: CASSSDTGAAFF. The full variable domain, its missing parts supplied by reference TRBV7-3 and TRBJ1-1, is GAGVSQTPSNKVTEKGKYVELRCDPISGHTALYWYRQSLGQGPEFLIYFQGTGAADDSGLPNDRFFAVRPEGSVSTLKIQRTERGDSAVYLCASSSDTGAAFFGQGTRLTVV.